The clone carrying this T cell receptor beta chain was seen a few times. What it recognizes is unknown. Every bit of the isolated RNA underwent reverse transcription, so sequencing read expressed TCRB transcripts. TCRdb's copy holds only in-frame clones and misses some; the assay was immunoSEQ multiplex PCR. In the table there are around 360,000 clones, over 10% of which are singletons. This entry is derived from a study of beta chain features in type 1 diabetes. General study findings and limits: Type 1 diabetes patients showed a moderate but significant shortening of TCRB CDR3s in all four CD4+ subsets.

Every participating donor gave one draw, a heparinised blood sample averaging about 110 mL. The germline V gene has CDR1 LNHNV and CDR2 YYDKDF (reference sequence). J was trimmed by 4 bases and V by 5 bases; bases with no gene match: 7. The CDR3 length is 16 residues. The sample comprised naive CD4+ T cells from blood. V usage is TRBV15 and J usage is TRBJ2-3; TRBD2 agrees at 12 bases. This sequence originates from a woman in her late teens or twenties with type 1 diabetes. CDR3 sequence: CATSGLAGGLADTQYF. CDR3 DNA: TGTGCCACCAGCGGCCTAGCGGGAGGGCTGGCAGATACGCAGTATTTT.